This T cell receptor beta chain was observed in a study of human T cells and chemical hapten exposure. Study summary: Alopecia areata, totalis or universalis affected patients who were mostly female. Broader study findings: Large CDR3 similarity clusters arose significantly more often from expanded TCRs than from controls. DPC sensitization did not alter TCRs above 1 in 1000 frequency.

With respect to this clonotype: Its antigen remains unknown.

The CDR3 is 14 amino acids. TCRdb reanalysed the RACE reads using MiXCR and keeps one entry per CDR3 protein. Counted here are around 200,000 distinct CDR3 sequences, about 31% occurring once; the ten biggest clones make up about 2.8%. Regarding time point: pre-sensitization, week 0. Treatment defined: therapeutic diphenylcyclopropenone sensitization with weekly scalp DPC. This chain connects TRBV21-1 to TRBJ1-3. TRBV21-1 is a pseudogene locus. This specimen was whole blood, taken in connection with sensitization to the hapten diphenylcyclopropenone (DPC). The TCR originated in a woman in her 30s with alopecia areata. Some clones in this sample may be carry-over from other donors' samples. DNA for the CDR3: TGTGCCAGCAGCCGTCGGGAGGCCGGAAACACCATATATTTT. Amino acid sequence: CASSRREAGNTIYF.